This T cell receptor beta chain appears in the sequencing data of a study of blood T cell repertoires in COVID-19. Study information: COVID-19 samples, acute and convalescent, were from the United States, Italy and Spain. T cells, B-cell-depleted T cells, or PBMCs provided the cDNA or gDNA that served as material.

Patients of the Seattle cohort, enrolled during active infection, were followed longitudinally. The V gene's germline CDR1 is KGHSH and CDR2 LQKENI. J was trimmed by 5 bases and V by 0 bases; bases with no gene match: 7. This CDR3 has 16 residues. Original data processing: Using reference gene primer amplification, nucleated cell counts were estimated. Sequencing used immunoSEQ multiplex PCR; TCRdb keeps in-frame clones, though not all of them. Clone size and the V and J calls come from that table; the DNA yielded D and trimming. The data hold roughly 250,000 clones, with 80% to 95% observed a single time.

The source of this sequence is a man aged 25-40 years with COVID-19, enrolled during active disease. The specimen sequenced was peripheral blood. The genes are TRBV18 and TRBJ2-7; 10 positions agree with TRBD2. CDR3 region: CASSPPPSGGAHEQYF. The CDR3 DNA is TGTGCCAGCTCACCACCCCCAAGCGGGGGGGCCCACGAGCAGTACTTC.